A selection of T cell receptor beta chains follows, all from one sample in a study of a mutant IDH1 vaccine in newly diagnosed glioma. For these receptors, no antigen is known. Assay used: immunoSEQ multiplex PCR; TCRdb lists only in-frame clones, some missing. The sample contains roughly 110,000 clones, approximately 87% of which appear only once. Specimen: PBMCs, collected from a glioma patient whose treatment included an IDH1 peptide vaccine. These receptors all stem from a woman aged 50 to 60 with glioma. CDR3s include the opening cysteine and the closing phenylalanine or tryptophan. A D gene is named only where the DNA matches it firmly. Expanded clones are given a class, and other clones once, few, many or no size at all.

D gene: -
clone size: -
J gene: TRBJ1-5
V gene: TRBV2
CDR3 DNA: TGTGCCAGCAGTGCCAAATATACCAGGGATCGTCAGCCCCAGCATTTT
CDR3 protein: CASSAKYTRDRQPQHF

D gene: -
clone size: once
J gene: TRBJ1-1
V gene: TRBV29-1
CDR3 DNA: TGCAGCGTAGACAAGAACACTGAAGCTTTCTTT
CDR3 protein: CSVDKNTEAFF

D gene: TRBD1
clone size: -
J gene: TRBJ2-1
V gene: TRBV7-9
CDR3 DNA: TGTGCCAGCAGCAGCACAGGGGGACCCTACAATGAGCAGTTCTTC
CDR3 protein: CASSSTGGPYNEQFF

D gene: -
clone size: -
J gene: TRBJ1-1
V gene: TRBV28
CDR3 DNA: TGTGCCAGCAGCTCCGGAGGAGGGTATCAGGACACTGAAGCTTTCTTT
CDR3 protein: CASSSGGGYQDTEAFF

D gene: -
clone size: -
J gene: TRBJ2-5
V gene: TRBV28
CDR3 DNA: TGTGCCAGCGGTTCGTGGGGCCAAGAGACCCAGTACTTC
CDR3 protein: CASGSWGQETQYF

D gene: TRBD1
clone size: -
J gene: TRBJ1-1
V gene: TRBV6-5
CDR3 DNA: TGTGCCAGCGTTAAAAGGGAGGGGGCGAGAACTGAAGCTTTCTTT
CDR3 protein: CASVKREGARTEAFF

D gene: -
clone size: once
J gene: TRBJ2-5
V gene: TRBV11-2
CDR3 DNA: TGTGCCAGCAGCTTAGCGGTGGGTGGAGAGACCCAGTACTTC
CDR3 protein: CASSLAVGGETQYF

D gene: TRBD1
clone size: -
J gene: TRBJ1-1
V gene: TRBV28
CDR3 DNA: TGTGCCAGCAGAATTATACAGGGGAGGAACACTGAAGCTTTCTTT
CDR3 protein: CASRIIQGRNTEAFF

D gene: TRBD1
clone size: few
J gene: TRBJ2-1
V gene: TRBV11-2
CDR3 DNA: TGTGCCAGCACCCTTTATCAGGGGGCCCACAATGAGCAGTTCTTC
CDR3 protein: CASTLYQGAHNEQFF

D gene: -
clone size: -
J gene: TRBJ2-7
V gene: TRBV6-6
CDR3 DNA: TGTGCCAGCAGCACCCGGCAGAGGACCTACGAGCAGTACTTC
CDR3 protein: CASSTRQRTYEQYF

D gene: -
clone size: -
J gene: TRBJ2-1
V gene: TRBV7-9
CDR3 DNA: TGTGCCAGCAGCTTAGCCGGGACCGGCAATGAGCAGTTCTTC
CDR3 protein: CASSLAGTGNEQFF

D gene: -
clone size: once
J gene: TRBJ1-1
V gene: TRBV11-2
CDR3 DNA: TGTGCCAGCAGCCCACCTCCGGACACTGCCGCGTCAGCTTTCTTT
CDR3 protein: CASSPPPDTAASAFF

D gene: -
clone size: -
J gene: TRBJ1-1
V gene: TRBV19
CDR3 DNA: TGTGCCAGTACTATAACAGGGATGGGCACTGAAGCTTTCTTT
CDR3 protein: CASTITGMGTEAFF

D gene: -
clone size: -
J gene: TRBJ2-2
V gene: TRBV28
CDR3 DNA: TGTGCCAGCAGTCTTCACCTCTCCCTCAACACCGGGGAGCTGTTTTTT
CDR3 protein: CASSLHLSLNTGELFF